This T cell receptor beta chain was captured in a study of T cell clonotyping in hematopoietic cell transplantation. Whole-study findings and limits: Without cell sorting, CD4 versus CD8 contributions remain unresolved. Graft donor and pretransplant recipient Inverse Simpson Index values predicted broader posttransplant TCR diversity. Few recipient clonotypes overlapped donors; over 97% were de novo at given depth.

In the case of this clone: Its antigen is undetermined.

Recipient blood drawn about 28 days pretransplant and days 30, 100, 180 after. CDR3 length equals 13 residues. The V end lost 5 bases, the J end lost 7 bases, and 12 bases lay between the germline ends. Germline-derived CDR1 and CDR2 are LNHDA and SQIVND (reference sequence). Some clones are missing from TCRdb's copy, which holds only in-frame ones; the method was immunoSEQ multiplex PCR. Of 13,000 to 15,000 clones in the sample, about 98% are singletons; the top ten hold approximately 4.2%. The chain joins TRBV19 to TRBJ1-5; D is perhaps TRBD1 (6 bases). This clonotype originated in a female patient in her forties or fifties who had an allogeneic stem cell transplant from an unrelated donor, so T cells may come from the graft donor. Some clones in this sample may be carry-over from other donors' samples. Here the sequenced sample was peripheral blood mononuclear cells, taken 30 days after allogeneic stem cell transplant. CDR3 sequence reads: CASSGQREQPQHF. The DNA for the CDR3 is TGTGCCAGTAGTGGACAGAGGGAACAGCCCCAGCATTTT.